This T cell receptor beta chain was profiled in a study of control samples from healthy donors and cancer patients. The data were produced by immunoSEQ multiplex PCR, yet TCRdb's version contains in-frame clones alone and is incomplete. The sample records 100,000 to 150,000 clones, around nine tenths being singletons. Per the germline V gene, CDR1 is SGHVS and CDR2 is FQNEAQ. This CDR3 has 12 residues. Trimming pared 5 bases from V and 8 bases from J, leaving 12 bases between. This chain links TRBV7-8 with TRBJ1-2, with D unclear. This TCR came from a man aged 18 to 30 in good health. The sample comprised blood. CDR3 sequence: CASSPQDGGYTF. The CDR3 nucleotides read TGTGCCAGCAGCCCCCAAGATGGGGGCTACACCTTC.